Detailed here is one T cell receptor beta chain. The antigen remains unidentified. The data were taken from a study of cytomegalovirus exposure and HLA in healthy donors. The CDR3 has 14 amino acids. V lost 4 bases, J lost 3 bases, and 6 bases stayed unmatched. Per germline, CDR1 GTSNPN and CDR2 SVGIG (reference sequence). PCR involved 60 Vbeta and 13 Jbeta primers. The table came from immunoSEQ multiplex PCR; TCRdb's copy has only in-frame clones and leaves some out. The sample has about 170,000 clones; around three quarters are singletons. Overall study findings and caveats: In a later analysis, several top co-occurrence clusters appeared linked to parvovirus B19, influenza, CMV and Epstein-Barr virus.

The sample consisted of PBMCs. This chain joins TRBV30 and TRBJ1-2; 9 bases are shared with TRBD1. The origin of this receptor is a woman aged 25 to 39 in good health and CMV-seropositive. CDR3 sequence: CAWKYRGPDYGYTF. The CDR3, as DNA: TGTGCCTGGAAATACAGGGGGCCGGACTATGGCTACACCTTC.